A selection of T cell receptor beta chains follows, all from one sample in a study of OX40 agonist ivuxolimab in advanced cancers. Measured with immunoSEQ multiplex PCR; TCRdb has only the in-frame clones, and not every one. Of under 60,000 clones listed, around 89% are singletons. This specimen was CD4+ or CD8+ T cells sorted from blood, taken in a trial of the OX40 agonist ivuxolimab. The receptors originated from an adult with an advanced solid tumor such as melanoma, head and neck, liver or kidney cancer. Each CDR3 is given with its conserved first and last residue. The D gene is left open where the match is weak. Clone size is stated in some rows and not others, as once, few, many or a class when expanded.

v_gene	d_gene	abundance	j_gene	len	CDR3nt	CDR3aa
TRBV27	.	.	TRBJ2-7	13	TGTGCCAGCAGTCGGACAGTGAACTACGAGCAGTACTTC	CASSRTVNYEQYF
TRBV7-8	.	.	TRBJ2-3	16	TGTGCCAGCAGCCAGAGGTGGCGGGACGGCACAGATACGCAGTATTTT	CASSQRWRDGTDTQYF
TRBV4-1	.	.	TRBJ1-1	15	TGCGCCAGCAGCCAAGAACGGGCTATGAACACTGAAGCTTTCTTT	CASSQERAMNTEAFF
TRBV14	.	.	TRBJ2-3	16	TGTGCCAGCAGCCTCAGGACAGCGTCTAGCACAGATACGCAGTATTTT	CASSLRTASSTDTQYF
TRBV27	.	.	TRBJ1-2	13	TGTGCCAGCAGTTTGGGCAGGACCTATGGCTACACCTTC	CASSLGRTYGYTF
TRBV30	.	.	TRBJ1-1	13	TGTGCCTGGAGTTACGGGTTCGAGGGTGAAGCTTTCTTT	CAWSYGFEGEAFF
TRBV27	.	.	TRBJ1-1	16	TGTGCCAGCACCAACACCTTTGGGGGGCTGAACACTGAAGCTTTCTTT	CASTNTFGGLNTEAFF
TRBV6-5	.	.	TRBJ2-3	13	TGTGCCAGCAATGCGGCTACCACAGATACGCAGTATTTT	CASNAATTDTQYF
TRBV30	.	once	TRBJ2-7	12	TGTGCCTGGAGTCCTACGGGAGTCGAGCAGTACTTC	CAWSPTGVEQYF
TRBV15	.	.	TRBJ1-1	15	TGTGCCACCAGCAGGGGTACGACCGGGGGCCCTTTGGCTTTCTTT	CATSRGTTGGPLAFF
TRBV27	TRBD1	.	TRBJ2-7	13	TGTGCCAGCAGTTCGGGACAGGGATACGAGCAGTACTTC	CASSSGQGYEQYF
TRBV7-8	TRBD2	.	TRBJ2-7	15	TGTGCCAGCACCTTGACTAGCGCGATCTCCTACGAGCAGTACTTC	CASTLTSAISYEQYF